Ten or more counts support the clone carrying this T cell receptor (beta chain). CDR1 and CDR2 from the germline V gene are SGHRS and YFSETQ. The CDR3 sequence is 16 residues long. The ends lost 4 bases at V and 6 bases at J; junction bases unmatched: 9. The data were taken from a study of T cells after yellow fever vaccination. Using its own MiXCR run on the 5' RACE reads, TCRdb lists one record per CDR3 protein. The sample has under 300,000 distinct CDR3 sequences, about 7.1% seen once. This TCR derives from a man aged 25 to 40 who received the YFV17D yellow fever vaccine. The source was CD4+ T cells sorted from PBMCs, collected 15 days after the yellow fever booster vaccination. The V call is TRBV5-1, the J call TRBJ2-7, with 14 bases aligning to TRBD2. The CDR3 region is CASSPGTSGRVGEQYF. The CDR3 nucleotides are TGCGCCAGCAGCCCGGGGACTAGCGGGAGAGTAGGCGAGCAGTACTTC.